This T cell receptor beta chain came from a study of shared clonotypes between healthy human individuals. CDR3 length: 16 residues. Germline CDR1 SGHDT, CDR2 YYEEEE. V lost 0 bases and J 4 bases, leaving 14 bases between the germline ends. Assay: immunoSEQ multiplex PCR; the TCRdb copy retains only in-frame clones and omits some. The table lists about 660,000 clones, 74% of them singletons. The chain is built from TRBV5-6 and TRBJ2-1; a possible D gene is TRBD2 (6 bases). The specimen was memory CD4+ T cells sorted from blood. Documented subset: CD45RA-negative fraction. The source is a woman aged 30 to 39 in good health. CDR3 DNA: TGTGCCAGCAGCTTGGAGGCGGGACGGATTTACAATGAGCAGTTCTTC. Translation gives CASSLEAGRIYNEQFF.